This entry concerns a single TCR beta chain. What it recognizes is unknown. Germline loops: CDR1 SGHAT, CDR2 FQNNGV. Trimming left V 5 bases short and J 4 bases short, with 15 bases between. This CDR3 spans 14 amino acids. The data were obtained in a study of CD8+CD57+ T cells in acquired aplastic anemia. Across the study: Researchers reported that healthy donors averaged about 10.8 million reads for CD4+ cells. Findings and limits, study-wide: Patients had roughly 30 CD8+ CDR3 sequences in common with controls (the shared set).

CDR3 and TCR beta VDJ profiling relied on a genomic DNA template. TCRdb ran MiXCR on the reads and lists one entry per CDR3 protein. The data show some 410,000 distinct CDR3 sequences, approximately 70% seen once. This sequence joins TRBV11-2 and TRBJ2-7; no clear D. The specimen was sorted CD4+, CD8+, or CD8+CD57+ T cells (not recorded which) from PBMCs. This clonotype was sampled from a human donor in good health, serving as a control. The CDR3: CASSLHLNYYEQYF. CDR3 sequence (DNA): TGTGCCAGCAGCCTACATCTTAACTATTACGAGCAGTACTTC.